This is a list of T cell receptor beta chains from one sample in a study of yellow fever vaccine responses in identical twins. MiXCR was run by TCRdb on the RT-PCR reads, yielding one entry per CDR3 protein. The table has approximately 32,000 distinct CDR3 sequences, about 63% seen once; the top ten hold about 4.5%. The sample in question was T cells from blood (PBMCs), unsorted or a sorted subset (not recorded which), obtained before or after yellow fever vaccination (not recorded which). Every receptor here comes from a woman aged 18 to 35 who received the yellow fever vaccine. Both conserved end residues are part of each CDR3. Each record gives: V gene, D gene, J gene, clone size, CDR3 DNA, CDR3 protein. A D gene is named only where the DNA matches it firmly. Size values are once, few and many counts, or a class for expanded clones, and some rows have none.

V gene: TRBV5-1; D gene: NA; J gene: TRBJ2-7; clone size: NA; CDR3 DNA: TGCGCCAGCAGCTTGGTTTGGGACGAGCAGTACTTC; CDR3 protein: CASSLVWDEQYF
V gene: TRBV18; D gene: NA; J gene: TRBJ2-1; clone size: once; CDR3 DNA: TGTGCCAGCTCACCTGGGGAGGGGGCGAGCTATGAGCAGTTCTTC; CDR3 protein: CASSPGEGASYEQFF
V gene: TRBV7-9; D gene: TRBD1; J gene: TRBJ1-1; clone size: NA; CDR3 DNA: TGTGCCAGCAGCCTGACAGGGTATTACACTGAAGCTTTCTTT; CDR3 protein: CASSLTGYYTEAFF
V gene: TRBV7-6; D gene: TRBD2; J gene: TRBJ2-1; clone size: few; CDR3 DNA: TGTGCCAGCAGCTTGCGGAGGACTAGCGGGGTCCGCATATATGAGCAGTTCTTC; CDR3 protein: CASSLRRTSGVRIYEQFF
V gene: TRBV29-1; D gene: NA; J gene: TRBJ2-5; clone size: NA; CDR3 DNA: TGCAGCGTTGAACTACAGGGTGTTAAGACCCAGTACTTC; CDR3 protein: CSVELQGVKTQYF
V gene: TRBV4-1; D gene: NA; J gene: TRBJ1-5; clone size: NA; CDR3 DNA: TGCGCCAGCAGCCAAGTCGGCAATCAGCCCCAGCATTTT; CDR3 protein: CASSQVGNQPQHF
V gene: TRBV5-1; D gene: TRBD2; J gene: TRBJ2-3; clone size: NA; CDR3 DNA: TGCGCCAGCACTCGAGCGGGGACTAGCACAGATACGCAGTATTTT; CDR3 protein: CASTRAGTSTDTQYF
V gene: TRBV20-1; D gene: NA; J gene: TRBJ2-1; clone size: NA; CDR3 DNA: TGCAGTGCTATAGATAGTGGATATTCCTACAATGAGCAGTTCTTC; CDR3 protein: CSAIDSGYSYNEQFF
V gene: TRBV13; D gene: TRBD2; J gene: TRBJ2-1; clone size: NA; CDR3 DNA: TGTGCCAGCAGCTTAGTCGTATTTGCGGGAGCGGAGTACAATGAGCAGTTCTTC; CDR3 protein: CASSLVVFAGAEYNEQFF
V gene: TRBV23-1; D gene: NA; J gene: TRBJ1-5; clone size: few; CDR3 DNA: TGCGCCAGCAGTCAATCTGGTGATTGGCCAAATAGCAATCAGCCCCAGCATTTT; CDR3 protein: CASSQSGDWPNSNQPQHF
V gene: TRBV18; D gene: NA; J gene: TRBJ2-1; clone size: NA; CDR3 DNA: TGTGCCAGCTCATCTAACAATGAGCAGTTCTTC; CDR3 protein: CASSSNNEQFF
V gene: TRBV29-1; D gene: TRBD2; J gene: TRBJ2-3; clone size: few; CDR3 DNA: TGCAGCGTTGATCCGAGGAGCGGGGGGACAGATACGCAGTATTTT; CDR3 protein: CSVDPRSGGTDTQYF
V gene: TRBV6-1; D gene: NA; J gene: TRBJ1-2; clone size: few; CDR3 DNA: TGTGCCAGCAGGCAGAAGGTACAAACTGAGGACACCTTC; CDR3 protein: CASRQKVQTEDTF
V gene: TRBV11-1; D gene: NA; J gene: TRBJ2-7; clone size: NA; CDR3 DNA: TGTGCCAGCAGCTTAGGGGGTCTGGGCTCCTACGAGCAGTACTTC; CDR3 protein: CASSLGGLGSYEQYF
V gene: TRBV20-1; D gene: TRBD1; J gene: TRBJ2-1; clone size: NA; CDR3 DNA: TGCAGTGCTTCAGGGGGTCCGGCTAGCCGAGCCTACAATGAGCAGTTCTTC; CDR3 protein: CSASGGPASRAYNEQFF
V gene: TRBV29-1; D gene: TRBD2; J gene: TRBJ2-1; clone size: few; CDR3 DNA: TGCAGCGCTAGCGGGGCCGGCTCCTACAATGAGCAGTTCTTC; CDR3 protein: CSASGAGSYNEQFF
V gene: TRBV10-3; D gene: TRBD1; J gene: TRBJ1-1; clone size: few; CDR3 DNA: TGTGCCATCAGTGACACCAGTGGGACAGGGCGCACTGAAGCTTTCTTT; CDR3 protein: CAISDTSGTGRTEAFF
V gene: TRBV14; D gene: NA; J gene: TRBJ2-7; clone size: NA; CDR3 DNA: TGTGCCAGCAGGCAAGATATCCGTAAGCAGTACTTC; CDR3 protein: CASRQDIRKQYF
V gene: TRBV10-1; D gene: TRBD2; J gene: TRBJ2-3; clone size: NA; CDR3 DNA: TGCGCCAGCAGTGAGTGGACTAGCAGCGATACGCAGTATTTT; CDR3 protein: CASSEWTSSDTQYF
V gene: TRBV29-1; D gene: NA; J gene: TRBJ2-2; clone size: NA; CDR3 DNA: TGCAGCGTTGGAAGGCCGAACACCGGGGAGCTGTTTTTT; CDR3 protein: CSVGRPNTGELFF
V gene: TRBV19; D gene: NA; J gene: TRBJ1-1; clone size: NA; CDR3 DNA: TGTGCCAGTAGTATAACAGGCATGAACACTGAAGCTTTCTTT; CDR3 protein: CASSITGMNTEAFF
V gene: TRBV18; D gene: TRBD1; J gene: TRBJ1-1; clone size: few; CDR3 DNA: TGTGCCAGCTCACCTGCCGGGACAGGAAACACTGAAGCTTTCTTT; CDR3 protein: CASSPAGTGNTEAFF
V gene: TRBV4-2; D gene: TRBD2; J gene: TRBJ2-3; clone size: few; CDR3 DNA: TGTGCCAGCAGCCAATTACTAGCGCCCCAGGCAGATACGCAGTATTTT; CDR3 protein: CASSQLLAPQADTQYF
V gene: TRBV9; D gene: TRBD2; J gene: TRBJ2-7; clone size: NA; CDR3 DNA: TGTGCCAGCAGCCCACGGACTAGCGGACCAACCTACGAGCAGTACTTC; CDR3 protein: CASSPRTSGPTYEQYF
V gene: TRBV5-1; D gene: NA; J gene: TRBJ2-1; clone size: NA; CDR3 DNA: TGCGCCAGCAGCTTGGTGGGGTTCGGGGACAATGAGCAGTTCTTC; CDR3 protein: CASSLVGFGDNEQFF
V gene: TRBV18; D gene: NA; J gene: TRBJ2-1; clone size: NA; CDR3 DNA: TGTGCCAGCTCACCAAGGTCAGAAGACAATGAGCAGTTCTTC; CDR3 protein: CASSPRSEDNEQFF
V gene: TRBV7-9; D gene: TRBD1; J gene: TRBJ2-3; clone size: NA; CDR3 DNA: TGTGCCAGCAGCCGACCCTGGGACAGGGGTTTTTCAGATACGCAGTATTTT; CDR3 protein: CASSRPWDRGFSDTQYF
V gene: TRBV20-1; D gene: NA; J gene: TRBJ1-1; clone size: NA; CDR3 DNA: TGCAGTGCCAGAGGCGGGACAAATGAAGCTTTCTTT; CDR3 protein: CSARGGTNEAFF
V gene: TRBV12-3/TRBV12-4; D gene: NA; J gene: TRBJ1-3; clone size: NA; CDR3 DNA: TGTGCCAGCAGAGGGGGGGGTGTCTCTGGAAACACCATATATTTT; CDR3 protein: CASRGGGVSGNTIYF
V gene: TRBV20-1; D gene: NA; J gene: TRBJ1-5; clone size: NA; CDR3 DNA: TGCAGTGCTAGCGTTGCGGAGGGAGGTCAGCCCCAGCATTTT; CDR3 protein: CSASVAEGGQPQHF
V gene: TRBV28; D gene: TRBD1; J gene: TRBJ2-3; clone size: NA; CDR3 DNA: TGTGCCAGCAGTCCCCAGACAGGGGGCCGAGATACGCAGTATTTT; CDR3 protein: CASSPQTGGRDTQYF
V gene: TRBV14; D gene: NA; J gene: TRBJ1-1; clone size: NA; CDR3 DNA: TGTGCCAGCAGCCAAGTAAGGAACACTGAAGCTTTCTTT; CDR3 protein: CASSQVRNTEAFF
V gene: TRBV5-4; D gene: NA; J gene: TRBJ1-6; clone size: NA; CDR3 DNA: TGTGCCAGCAGCTCCACAGGGAACGGTAATTCACCCCTCCACTTT; CDR3 protein: CASSSTGNGNSPLHF
V gene: TRBV5-1; D gene: NA; J gene: TRBJ2-5; clone size: NA; CDR3 DNA: TGCGCCAGCAGCCCAGGTTTGGGGTTGGTCCAAGAGACCCAGTACTTC; CDR3 protein: CASSPGLGLVQETQYF
V gene: TRBV10-3; D gene: NA; J gene: TRBJ2-1; clone size: NA; CDR3 DNA: TGTGCCATCAGTTTGAACAGGGTGGGGAATGAGCAGTTCTTC; CDR3 protein: CAISLNRVGNEQFF
V gene: TRBV9; D gene: NA; J gene: TRBJ2-1; clone size: NA; CDR3 DNA: TGTGCCAGCAGCCCCAGGGGTGTGCAGAATGAGCAGTTCTTC; CDR3 protein: CASSPRGVQNEQFF
V gene: TRBV10-3; D gene: NA; J gene: TRBJ1-3; clone size: NA; CDR3 DNA: TGTGCCATCAGTGAGGGACAGTTCTCTGGAAACACCATATATTTT; CDR3 protein: CAISEGQFSGNTIYF
V gene: TRBV15; D gene: NA; J gene: TRBJ1-1; clone size: few; CDR3 DNA: TGTGCCACCAGCAGATTAGGGAACACTGAAGCTTTCTTT; CDR3 protein: CATSRLGNTEAFF
V gene: TRBV27; D gene: TRBD1; J gene: TRBJ2-3; clone size: NA; CDR3 DNA: TGTGCCAGCAGTCCCTTAACAGGGGTAAATACGCAGTATTTT; CDR3 protein: CASSPLTGVNTQYF
V gene: TRBV14; D gene: TRBD1; J gene: TRBJ2-7; clone size: NA; CDR3 DNA: TGTGCCAGCAGCCCGTGGACAGGGTCTATCTCCTACGAGCAGTACTTC; CDR3 protein: CASSPWTGSISYEQYF
V gene: TRBV29-1; D gene: NA; J gene: TRBJ1-1; clone size: NA; CDR3 DNA: TGCAGCGGAGCCGGGACCATGAACACTGAAGCTTTCTTT; CDR3 protein: CSGAGTMNTEAFF
V gene: TRBV5-1; D gene: TRBD2; J gene: TRBJ2-5; clone size: few; CDR3 DNA: TGCGCCAGCAGCTTGGCGGGACTAGCGGGGTACGCCCAGTACTTC; CDR3 protein: CASSLAGLAGYAQYF
V gene: TRBV20-1; D gene: TRBD2; J gene: TRBJ2-1; clone size: NA; CDR3 DNA: TGCAGTGCTGGGGGACTAGCGGGAGTATACAATGAGCAGTTCTTC; CDR3 protein: CSAGGLAGVYNEQFF
V gene: TRBV28; D gene: TRBD1; J gene: TRBJ1-2; clone size: NA; CDR3 DNA: TGTGCCAGCAGACTGGACAGGGGGGCCACCTATGGCTACACCTTC; CDR3 protein: CASRLDRGATYGYTF
V gene: TRBV29-1; D gene: TRBD1; J gene: TRBJ1-1; clone size: NA; CDR3 DNA: TGCAGCGTTGATCGAGGGACAGCCCTGAGATTGAACACTGAAGCTTTCTTT; CDR3 protein: CSVDRGTALRLNTEAFF